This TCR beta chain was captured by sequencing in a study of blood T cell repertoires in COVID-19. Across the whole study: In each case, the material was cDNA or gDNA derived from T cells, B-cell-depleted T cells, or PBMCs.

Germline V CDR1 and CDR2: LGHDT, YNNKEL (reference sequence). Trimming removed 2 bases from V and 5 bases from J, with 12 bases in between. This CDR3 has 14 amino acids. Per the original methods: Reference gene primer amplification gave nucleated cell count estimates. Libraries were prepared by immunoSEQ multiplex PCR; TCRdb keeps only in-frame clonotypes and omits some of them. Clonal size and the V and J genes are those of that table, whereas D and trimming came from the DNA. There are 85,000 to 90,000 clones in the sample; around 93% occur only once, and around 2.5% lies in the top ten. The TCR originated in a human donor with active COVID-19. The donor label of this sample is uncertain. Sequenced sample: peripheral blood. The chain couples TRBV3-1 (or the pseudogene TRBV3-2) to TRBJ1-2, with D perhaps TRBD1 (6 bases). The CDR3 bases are TGTGCCAGCAGCCAAAACACAGGGACATATGGCTACACCTTC. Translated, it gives CASSQNTGTYGYTF.